One sample yielded the 20 T cell receptor beta chains listed below, sequenced in a study of blood T cell repertoires in COVID-19. Clones were sequenced by immunoSEQ multiplex PCR, and TCRdb holds only the in-frame ones, with some missing. The sample includes tens of thousands of clones, under 90% of them seen just once. Sequences were obtained from peripheral blood. All receptors come from a man aged 50-60 years with active COVID-19.

This clone occurred a few times. The genes are TRBV14 and TRBJ2-2, with 8 bases fitting TRBD1. J gave up 5 bases and V 4 bases, and 6 bases lay outside the gene matches. The CDR3 runs to 15 residues. CDR1 SGHDN and CDR2 FVKESK come from the germline V gene. CDR3 residues: CASSLQGAGTGELFF. The CDR3 region has the DNA TGTGCCAGCAGCCTGCAGGGGGCCGGTACCGGGGAGCTGTTTTTT.

The rearrangement joins TRBV19 to TRBJ1-3; D gene ambiguous. V was clipped by 11 bases and J by 8 bases, with 7 bases between them. There are 9 residues in the CDR3. Germline values: CDR1 LNHDA, CDR2 SQIVND (reference sequence). The CDR3, as DNA: TGTGCCCCCCGGGACACCATATATTTT. Translating it yields CAPRDTIYF.

The CDR3 loop reads CASSSWTGSRTDTQYF. The CDR3 nucleotides read TGTGCCAGCAGCTCTTGGACAGGGAGTAGGACAGATACGCAGTATTTT. The chain combines TRBV13 with TRBJ2-3; 8 bases match TRBD1. Germline loops: CDR1 PRHDT, CDR2 FYEKMQ (reference sequence). Unmatched junction bases numbered 9, after V lost 4 bases and J lost 3 bases. The CDR3 extends over 16 amino acids.

The chain employs TRBV29-1 and TRBJ2-5; 8 bases match TRBD1. The CDR3 has 14 residues. Trimming removed 4 bases from V and 4 bases from J; junction bases left unmatched: 8. Germline values: CDR1 SQVTM, CDR2 ANQGSEA. The CDR3 region is CSVGVTGTGETQYF. DNA of the CDR3: TGCAGCGTTGGGGTTACGGGGACAGGAGAGACCCAGTACTTC. Full variable domain (missing parts from reference TRBV29-1 and TRBJ2-5): SAVISQKPSRDICQRGTSLTIQCQVDSQVTMMFWYRQQPGQSLTLIATANQGSEATYESGFVIDKFPISRPNLTFSTLTVSNMSPEDSSIYLCSVGVTGTGETQYFGPGTRLLVL.

The chain couples TRBV3-1 (or the pseudogene TRBV3-2) to TRBJ1-1, with D possibly matching TRBD1 (6 bases). Germline values: CDR1 LGHDT, CDR2 YNNKEL (reference sequence). V lost 5 bases, J lost 5 bases, and 15 bases lay in between. This CDR3 contains 14 residues. The CDR3 sequence is CASSDRPRRTEAFF. CDR3 sequence (DNA): TGTGCCAGCAGCGACAGGCCGCGAAGGACTGAAGCTTTCTTT.

The chain joins TRBV9 to TRBJ2-1, with 9 bases that match TRBD2. With 0 bases clipped from V and 9 bases from J, the junction kept 7 bases outside the gene matches. Germline V gives CDR1 SGDLS, CDR2 YYNGEE. This CDR3 has 15 residues. CDR3 in amino acids: CASSVGGGAKGEQFF. In DNA, the CDR3 is TGTGCCAGCAGCGTAGGCGGGGGGGCTAAGGGTGAGCAGTTCTTC.

The chain combines TRBV5-4 with TRBJ1-2; TRBD1 matches 9 bases. The CDR3 consists of 16 residues. Germline V gene sequence: CDR1 SGHNT, CDR2 YYREEE (reference sequence). V was pared by 4 bases and J by 1 base, with 8 bases of the junction left unmatched. The CDR3 sequence is CASSMPQGAGNYGYTF. As DNA, the CDR3 is TGTGCCAGCAGCATGCCACAGGGGGCGGGTAACTATGGCTACACCTTC.

The chain combines TRBV28 with TRBJ2-3; 8 bases align to TRBD1. The CDR3 has 14 amino acids. Per the germline V gene, CDR1 is MDHEN and CDR2 is SYDVKM. Trimming removed 7 bases from V and 1 base from J; junction bases left unmatched: 4. This chain's CDR3 is CASTSTGGTDTQYF. DNA for the CDR3: TGTGCCAGCACCTCGACAGGGGGCACAGATACGCAGTATTTT. The full variable domain, in which reference TRBV28 and TRBJ2-3 provide the parts outside the CDR3, is DVKVTQSSRYLVKRTGEKVFLECVQDMDHENMFWYRQDPGLGLRLIYFSYDVKMKEKGDIPEGYSVSREKKERFSLILESASTNQTSMYLCASTSTGGTDTQYFGPGTRLTVL.

The rearrangement joins TRBV19 to TRBJ2-1; D might be TRBD1 (6 bases). Trimming removed 7 bases at V and 0 bases at J, with 13 bases between. The CDR3 runs to 15 residues. Germline lookup yields CDR1 LNHDA and CDR2 SQIVND (reference sequence). The CDR3 is CASKVDRFSYNEQFF. For the CDR3, the DNA is TGTGCCAGTAAGGTTGACAGGTTCTCCTACAATGAGCAGTTCTTC.

The V gene is TRBV19, the J gene TRBJ1-3; D is undetermined. The CDR3 has 15 residues. V was cut by 3 bases and J by 0 bases, with 9 bases left in between. CDR1 LNHDA and CDR2 SQIVND come from the germline V gene (reference sequence). CDR3 amino acids: CASSIPAGSGNTIYF. DNA of the CDR3: TGTGCCAGTAGTATCCCCGCAGGCTCTGGAAACACCATATATTTT.

V usage is TRBV7-6 and J usage is TRBJ1-4; 7 positions match TRBD1. Germline V gene data show CDR1 as SGHVS and CDR2 as FNYEAQ. V was clipped by 4 bases and J by 8 bases; unmatched bases: 13. The CDR3 covers 16 residues. The CDR3 DNA follows: TGTGCCAGCAGCTCGGAACTACAGGGGCTAGGGGAAAAACTGTTTTTT. It yields the protein CASSSELQGLGEKLFF.

The V call is TRBV2, the J call TRBJ1-2; D gene uncertain. Trimming removed 8 bases at V and 4 bases at J, with 5 bases between. Germline CDR1 is SNHLY and CDR2 is FYNNEI. This CDR3 has 10 amino acids. The CDR3 region is CASRGYGYTF. The CDR3 nucleotides read TGTGCCAGCCGGGGCTATGGCTACACCTTC.

This clone was recorded a few times. The chain uses TRBV11-2 and TRBJ2-1, with TRBD2 identical over 11 bases. The CDR3 is 18 residues long. Trimming removed 6 bases from V and 0 bases from J; junction bases left unmatched: 10. CDR1 SGHAT and CDR2 FQNNGV come from the germline V gene. The CDR3 region has the DNA TGTGCCAGCAGACCTCTAGCGGGAGGTCCTCTCTCCTACAATGAGCAGTTCTTC. Its translation is CASRPLAGGPLSYNEQFF.

CDR3 amino acids: CASSPGRDPGNTIYF. The CDR3 bases are TGTGCCAGCTCACCGGGGCGAGATCCTGGAAACACCATATATTTT. The V call is TRBV18, the J call TRBJ1-3; possibly TRBD1 for D (5 bases). CDR1 KGHSH and CDR2 LQKENI come from the germline V gene. The CDR3 contains 15 residues. Trimming stripped 3 bases from V and 2 bases from J, with 11 bases between.

The rearrangement links TRBV3-1 (or the pseudogene TRBV3-2) to TRBJ2-3, with 11 bases that match TRBD2. V lost 4 bases and J lost 6; bases outside the gene matches: 6. The CDR3 length is 15 residues. Germline V gives CDR1 LGHDT, CDR2 YNNKEL (reference sequence). The CDR3 DNA reads TGTGCCAGCAGCCTTAGCGGGGGGGCCTCGGATACGCAGTATTTT. Its translation is CASSLSGGASDTQYF.

The chain joins TRBV27 to TRBJ1-1, with TRBD1 identical over 7 bases. The V segment lost 6 bases and the J segment 4 bases; nucleotides outside the gene matches: 5. This CDR3 comprises 13 residues. From germline, CDR1 is MNHEY and CDR2 SMNVEV (reference sequence). CDR3 residues: CASRGQRGTEAFF. For the CDR3, the DNA is TGTGCCAGCAGGGGACAGAGGGGCACTGAAGCTTTCTTT.

The rearrangement links TRBV3-1 (or the pseudogene TRBV3-2) to TRBJ2-7, with 13 bases aligning to TRBD2. The CDR3 covers 15 residues. Trimming at V came to 1 base and at J to 3 bases, leaving 0 bases not matched to a gene. Germline V CDR1 and CDR2: LGHDT, YNNKEL (reference sequence). This chain's CDR3 is CASSQGLAGGYEQYF. The CDR3 DNA reads as TGTGCCAGCAGCCAAGGACTAGCGGGAGGCTACGAGCAGTACTTC.

The chain employs TRBV6-6 and TRBJ2-3; TRBD2 aligns across 13 bases. The CDR3 is made up of 15 amino acids. Trimming removed 6 bases from V and 7 bases from J; junction bases left unmatched: 7. CDR1 MNHNY and CDR2 SVGAGI come from the germline V gene (reference sequence). The CDR3 loop is CASRLLAGGVNTQYF. As DNA, the CDR3 is TGTGCCAGCAGGCTACTAGCGGGAGGGGTGAATACGCAGTATTTT.

The chain has TRBV27 and TRBJ2-7, with 9 bases lining up with TRBD1. In germline, CDR1 is MNHEY, CDR2 SMNVEV (reference sequence). Trimming at V came to 4 bases and at J to 5 bases, leaving 12 bases not matched to a gene. The CDR3 runs 16 residues. CDR3 DNA sequence: TGTGCCAGCAGTTCCCCCCTCCCGGACAGGGGCCACGAGCAGTACTTC. Its translation is CASSSPLPDRGHEQYF.

The genes are TRBV5-1 and TRBJ1-4; 7 bases are shared with TRBD1. V shed 4 bases, J shed 6 bases, and the junction held 6 bases outside the gene matches. Looked up from germline, CDR1 is SGHRS and CDR2 is YFSETQ. CDR3 size: 14 residues. CDR3 protein: CASSTPDRDEKLFF. For the CDR3, the DNA is TGCGCCAGCAGCACCCCAGACAGGGATGAAAAACTGTTTTTT. The complete variable domain, with remaining parts taken from reference TRBV5-1 and TRBJ1-4, reads KAGVTQTPRYLIKTRGQQVTLSCSPISGHRSVSWYQQTPGQGLQFLFEYFSETQRNKGNFPGRFSGRQFSNSRSEMNVSTLELGDSALYLCASSTPDRDEKLFFGSGTQLSVL.